This T cell receptor beta chain was sequenced for a study of sequential checkpoint blockade in melanoma. Study as a whole: Arm A got nivolumab then ipilimumab; arm B the reverse, 1:1. Both treatment sequences were followed by maintenance nivolumab.

Data came from immunoSEQ multiplex PCR; TCRdb stores just in-frame clones and leaves some out. Here the sample spans roughly 12,000 clones, over 75% being singletons. Treatment described: randomized to nivolumab then ipilimumab (arm A) or the reverse (arm B). Patients had received no earlier DNA-damaging chemotherapy. Sorted cells were live CD3+CD8+, lacking CD19 and CD56, from PBMCs. The CDR3 loop spans 14 amino acids. Germline V gene data show CDR1 as MNHEY and CDR2 as SMNVEV (reference sequence). Unmatched junction bases numbered 6, after V lost 6 bases and J lost 6 bases. The specimen comprised CD8+ T cells sorted from blood (inferred from file names), sampled from a patient given nivolumab and ipilimumab in sequence. The V and J genes are TRBV27 and TRBJ2-2, with 8 bases matching TRBD2. This sequence was found in a human donor with melanoma. This CDR3 reads CASSQGLAPGELFF. CDR3 nucleotides: TGTGCCAGCAGCCAAGGACTAGCCCCCGGGGAGCTGTTTTTT.